This TCR beta chain was obtained from a study of T-cell memory formation after mild COVID-19 (dated by TCRdb to the early 2020s). In the study overall: TCR sequence clusters from the two donors were found to be largely donor specific. Longitudinal TCRalpha and TCRbeta repertoire sequencing tracked T-cell clones expanding and contracting after mild COVID-19 in a couple of donors. Two young, previously healthy adult volunteers made up the cohort, one male and one female. What the study reported, not specific to this receptor: Clones that contracted from day 15 to 85 showed balanced CD4/CD8 phenotypes, whereas a second wave of clones that expanded from day 15 to 37 leaned towards CD4+. The study covered only two mild cases, and larger cohorts including severe cases with pre-infection samples were considered necessary. Some responding clones were found in pre-infection memory, which suggests that pre-existing cross-reactive memory T cells took part in the SARS-CoV-2 response. Contracting CD4+ clones appeared mostly in the CM and EM memory subsets, whereas CD8+ clones were enriched in EMRA. The second-wave clones that peaked on day 37 were not confirmed to be SARS-CoV-2 specific.

The cysteine opens and the phenylalanine closes a CDR3 of 16 amino acids. Only the CDR3 portion is preserved as DNA: 48 bases, with reading frame beginning at the first base. Here V drops 0 bases and J drops 6 bases, and the junction holds 10 bases not matched to any gene. CDR1 SQVTM and CDR2 ANQGSEA were looked up in the germline V gene. This clonotype was seen repeatedly, ten times or more. The target of this receptor is not known. Per-base quality was not reported, and no clone a single base away is much larger than it. Ficoll-Paque density gradient centrifugation was the method used to isolate PBMCs. Sequencing used an Illumina NovaSeq 6000. TCRalpha and TCRbeta cDNA libraries were constructed by 5'RACE with constant-segment primers, with sample barcodes and unique molecular identifiers being introduced. Trizol reagent was used to extract RNA from every sample. Libraries were amplified in two PCR steps, with a second sample barcode and Illumina TruSeq adapters added in the second step. Libraries were sequenced on an Illumina NovaSeq with 2 x 150 bp paired-end reads. Per the source publication's procedure: With migec v1.2.7, reads were demultiplexed and then collapsed into UMI-guided consensus sequences. Using mixcr v2.1.11, UMI consensuses were aligned to TRA and TRB V and J templates and then assembled into clonotypes. Expanded or contracted clonotypes were those called significant by both edgeR and NoisET, with noise models trained on biological replicates. For edgeR calls, the cutoffs were a false discovery rate-adjusted p below 0.01 and a log2 fold-change threshold of 1. As an exploratory analysis of dynamics, PCA with hierarchical clustering was applied to max-normalized trajectories of the 1000 most abundant clonotypes. Separately sequenced CD4+ and CD8+ repertoires were used to assign the CD4 or CD8 phenotype of responding clones. In-frame beta chains were kept once TCRdb had trimmed the public reads at Q25 with fastp and called clones with MiXCR. CDR3 protein sequences are deduplicated, and each keeps its most common genes and DNA. TCRdb's processing, not the authors' own work, is the source of the V and J calls. This sample holds 250,000 to 300,000 distinct CDR3 sequences; 15% to 20% were observed only once. Around 23% of the sample lies in the top ten.

The sequence is built from TRBV29-1 and TRBJ1-1; 10 central nucleotides agree with TRBD1. The sequenced sample was PBMCs or a T cell subset sorted from them (not recorded which). This sequence was found in a young man who had mild COVID-19 (a few samples of this study predate the infection). The sample titles of this study are shuffled in the database, so cell type and time point are left out; the donor was told from shared clones. The DNA sequence follows: TGCAGCGTTGAAGATGCCCCGGGACAGGGGCGATCTGAAGCTTTCTTT. Protein translation: CSVEDAPGQGRSEAFF.